The entry that follows covers one T cell receptor (beta chain) sequence. Its cognate antigen is unknown. This sample was taken from a study of cytomegalovirus exposure and HLA in healthy donors. CDR3 length: 16 amino acids. V lost 3 bases, J lost 9 bases, and 12 bases stayed unmatched. Germline loops: CDR1 LGHNA, CDR2 YNFKEQ. The study's findings and limits: Productive rates of about 90% or about 30% were seen for most TCR beta V segments in an earlier analysis. In vitro data verified three CMV-associated chains as specific for CMV antigens.

A multiplex PCR was run with 60 Vbeta primers and 13 Jbeta primers. Assay used: immunoSEQ multiplex PCR; TCRdb lists only in-frame clones, some missing. In total, the table holds about 64,000 clones. The receptor was isolated from a young woman in good health and CMV-seronegative. The sample consisted of PBMCs. This chain links TRBV4-2 with TRBJ2-4, with 9 bases matching TRBD1. The DNA for the CDR3 is TGTGCCAGCAGCCAGCAGACCGGGACAGGGAGGACCATTCAGTACTTC. Protein sequence: CASSQQTGTGRTIQYF.